These 9 T cell receptor beta chains share one sample of origin, sequenced in a study of PD-L1 blockade in urothelial cancer. Time point noted: peripheral blood 6 weeks after treatment start. The assay was immunoSEQ multiplex PCR, and TCRdb's table has in-frame clones only and misses some. The table shows about 91,000 clones, with over 80% occurring only once. The source was PBMCs, collected around atezolizumab (anti-PD-L1) treatment. The receptor source for this set is a man in his 70s with urothelial cancer.

CDR3 DNA: TGCGCCAGCAGCTTGGGACTAGCTATAGATACGCAGTATTTT. Its protein product is CASSLGLAIDTQYF. This chain connects TRBV5-1 to TRBJ2-3, with 7 bases fitting TRBD2. The germline gives CDR1 SGHRS, CDR2 YFSETQ. The CDR3 has 14 amino acids. J gave up 5 bases and V 0 bases, and 3 bases lay outside the gene matches. The whole variable domain, remainder taken from reference TRBV5-1 and TRBJ2-3, is KAGVTQTPRYLIKTRGQQVTLSCSPISGHRSVSWYQQTPGQGLQFLFEYFSETQRNKGNFPGRFSGRQFSNSRSEMNVSTLELGDSALYLCASSLGLAIDTQYFGPGTRLTVL.

The chain joins TRBV7-8 to TRBJ2-2; a possible D gene is TRBD1 (5 bases). Germline values: CDR1 SGHVS, CDR2 FQNEAQ. The CDR3 is made up of 15 amino acids. The V and J ends lost 5 bases and 4 bases respectively, with 14 bases between them. CDR3 DNA sequence: TGTGCCAGCAGCCTCAGGGTAAAGGGCACCGGGGAGCTGTTTTTT. Its translation is CASSLRVKGTGELFF.

The gene calls are TRBV29-1 and TRBJ2-7; 8 bases match TRBD2. Unmatched junction bases numbered 12, after V lost 3 bases and J lost 5 bases. The CDR3 sequence is 15 residues long. Per the germline V gene, CDR1 is SQVTM and CDR2 is ANQGSEA. The CDR3 DNA follows: TGCAGCGTTGATCAGGCCGCAGCGGGAGCCAACGAGCAGTACTTC. The encoded protein is CSVDQAAAGANEQYF.

The chain employs TRBV9 and TRBJ2-7, with 8 bases matching TRBD2. V shed 0 bases, J shed 2 bases, and the junction held 4 bases outside the gene matches. This CDR3 comprises 15 residues. Germline lookup yields CDR1 SGDLS and CDR2 YYNGEE. The CDR3 DNA follows: TGTGCCAGCAGCGTAGGAACTAGCGGTCCCTACGAGCAGTACTTC. It translates to CASSVGTSGPYEQYF.

The DNA for the CDR3 is TGTGCCAGCAGTGAAGCAGCGAGGGGGTTGCATGGCTACACCTTC. Translated, it gives CASSEAARGLHGYTF. The J gene is TRBJ1-2, the V gene TRBV2; perhaps TRBD1 as D (6 bases). V shed 0 bases and J shed 6 bases, with 14 bases lying between them. The CDR3 spans 15 residues. Germline CDR1 is SNHLY and CDR2 is FYNNEI. Looking up the rest from reference TRBV2 and TRBJ1-2 gives the full variable domain: EPEVTQTPSHQVTQMGQEVILRCVPISNHLYFYWYRQILGQKVEFLVSFYNNEISEKSEIFDDQFSVERPDGSNFTLKIRSTKLEDSAMYFCASSEAARGLHGYTFGSGTRLTVV.

The genes are TRBV7-2 and TRBJ1-3; no clear D gene. The CDR3 is made up of 14 amino acids. Germline V gene data show CDR1 as SGHTA and CDR2 as FQGNSA. Trimming stripped 2 bases from V and 9 bases from J, with 14 bases between. The CDR3 is CASSLPPLRGTIYF. CDR3 DNA sequence: TGTGCCAGCAGCTTACCCCCTCTCCGGGGCACCATATATTTT.

The chain couples TRBV7-8 to TRBJ2-7, with no clear D. Trimming shortened V by 5 bases and J by 3 bases, and 14 bases separated the two germline ends. The CDR3 sequence is 14 residues long. Per germline, CDR1 SGHVS and CDR2 FQNEAQ. The CDR3 DNA reads TGTGCCAGCAGCGGAGATCAAACGGGCTACGAGCAGTACTTC. Amino acids: CASSGDQTGYEQYF.

CDR3 in amino acids: CASSDNGELFF. The CDR3 DNA reads TGTGCCAGCAGTGACAACGGGGAGCTGTTTTTT. The chain links TRBV2 to TRBJ2-2; D is uncertain. The length of the CDR3 is 11 residues. Trimming pared 3 bases from V and 7 bases from J, leaving 3 bases between. CDR1 and CDR2 from the germline V gene are SNHLY and FYNNEI.

CDR3 sequence: CASRPDSRSCNCEQYF. In nucleotides, the CDR3 is TGTGCCAGCAGGCCCGACAGCCGCAGTTGTAACTGCGAGCAGTACTTC. The chain combines TRBV9 with TRBJ2-7; a possible D gene is TRBD1 (5 bases). V shed 5 bases and J shed 6 bases, with 24 bases lying between them. The V gene's germline CDR1 is SGDLS and CDR2 YYNGEE. The CDR3 has 16 amino acids.